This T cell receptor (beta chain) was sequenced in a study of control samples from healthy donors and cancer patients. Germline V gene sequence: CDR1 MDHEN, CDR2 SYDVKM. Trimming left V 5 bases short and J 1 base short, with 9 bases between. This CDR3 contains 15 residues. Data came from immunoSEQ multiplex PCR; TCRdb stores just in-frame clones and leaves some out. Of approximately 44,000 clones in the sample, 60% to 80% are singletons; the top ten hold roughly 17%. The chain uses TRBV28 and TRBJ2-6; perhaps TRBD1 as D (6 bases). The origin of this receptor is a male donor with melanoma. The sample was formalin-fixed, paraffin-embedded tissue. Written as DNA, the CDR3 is TGTGCCAGCAGTAACAGGGAATCTGGGGCCAACGTCCTGACTTTC. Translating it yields CASSNRESGANVLTF.